The next 21 T cell receptor beta chains were all read from a single sample in a study of T-cell memory formation after mild COVID-19. TCRdb reanalysed the 5' RACE reads using MiXCR and keeps one entry per CDR3 protein. In the table there are about 240,000 distinct CDR3 sequences, more than 8% of which are singletons. Sequenced material: PBMCs or a T cell subset sorted from them (not recorded which). All receptors derive from a man aged 18 to 30 who had mild COVID-19 (a few samples of this study predate the infection). Cell type and time point are not known.

J is TRBJ2-5 and V is TRBV5-1; weak D call: TRBD1 (5 bases). The germline V and J ends were trimmed by 3 bases and 1 base, with 10 bases remaining between them. The V gene's germline CDR1 is SGHRS and CDR2 YFSETQ. CDR3 length: 14 amino acids. The CDR3 DNA follows: TGCGCCAGCAGCTCGGCTGGGGCCCAAGAGACCCAGTACTTC. Its protein product is CASSSAGAQETQYF. The variable domain in full, with the rest retrieved from reference TRBV5-1 and TRBJ2-5, is KAGVTQTPRYLIKTRGQQVTLSCSPISGHRSVSWYQQTPGQGLQFLFEYFSETQRNKGNFPGRFSGRQFSNSRSEMNVSTLELGDSALYLCASSSAGAQETQYFGPGTRLLVL.

The genes are TRBV5-6 and TRBJ2-4; D possibly corresponds to TRBD1 (6 bases). This CDR3 region has 15 residues. V lost 0 bases, J lost 9 bases, and 16 bases lay in between. Germline CDR1 reads SGHDT; CDR2 reads YYEEEE. The CDR3, as DNA: TGTGCCAGCAGCTTGGGGGTCGACAGGCCGGGCATTCAGTACTTC. Its translation: CASSLGVDRPGIQYF.

The chain links TRBV27 to TRBJ2-1; no firm D call. V was pared by 5 bases and J by 0 bases, with 17 bases between. Germline assignment: CDR1 MNHEY and CDR2 SMNVEV (reference sequence). CDR3 length: 17 residues. CDR3 in DNA: TGTGCCAGCAGTACTCCCGATGGTCCTAACTCCTACAATGAGCAGTTCTTC. Residues: CASSTPDGPNSYNEQFF.

This clonotype was counted many times. The V and J genes are TRBV7-2 and TRBJ2-5; TRBD2 is a possible D gene (5 bases). V was trimmed by 2 bases and J by 7 bases, leaving 11 bases between them. Germline V gene lookup returns CDR1 SGHTA and CDR2 FQGNSA. The CDR3 sequence is 13 residues long. CDR3 sequence reads: CASSLQPAGTQYF. CDR3 nucleotides: TGTGCCAGCAGCTTACAGCCCGCGGGGACCCAGTACTTC.

This clonotype was counted between two and nine times. The CDR3 DNA sequence: TGCGCCAGCAGCTTGGCCGTTCTAGGTGAAAATGAGCAGTTCTTC. Its translation is CASSLAVLGENEQFF. This chain connects TRBV5-1 to TRBJ2-1; D remains ambiguous. V was trimmed by 0 bases and J by 7 bases, leaving 14 bases between them. The CDR3 loop spans 15 amino acids. The V gene's germline CDR1 is SGHRS and CDR2 YFSETQ.

The gene calls are TRBV23-1 and TRBJ2-7, with TRBD1 identical over 10 bases. TRBV23-1 is marked as an open reading frame, function uncertain. This CDR3 spans 15 amino acids. Losses at the gene ends were 6 bases for V and 3 bases for J; bases not matched to a gene: 8. The CDR3: CASRWDRGDNYEQYF. DNA of the CDR3: TGCGCCAGCAGATGGGACAGGGGAGATAACTACGAGCAGTACTTC.

In its sample, this clonotype was seen a few times. CDR3 in DNA: TGTGCCAGCAGCCAAGACGAGGGGGGATCAGATACGCAGTATTTT. Translating it yields CASSQDEGGSDTQYF. V is TRBV4-2 and J is TRBJ2-3, with D perhaps assigned TRBD1 or TRBD2 (6 bases each). Trimming left V 0 bases short and J 4 bases short, with 11 bases between. This CDR3 is 15 amino acids long. CDR1 LGHNA and CDR2 YNFKEQ come from the germline V gene.

This clonotype was detected ten times or more. V usage is TRBV4-3 and J usage is TRBJ1-1, with D unresolved. Trimming took 4 bases from V and 1 from J, leaving 7 bases between them. The germline V gene encodes CDR1 LGHNA and CDR2 YSLEER. This CDR3 is 13 amino acids long. The CDR3 DNA reads TGCGCCAGCAGCCGAAACCCGAACACTGAAGCTTTCTTT. Translation: CASSRNPNTEAFF.

CDR3 protein: CASSYYLLEAFF. As DNA, the CDR3 is TGTGCCAGCAGTTACTACCTTCTAGAAGCTTTCTTT. The rearrangement links TRBV6-2 or TRBV6-3 to TRBJ1-1, with D unclear. Germline CDR1 and CDR2: MNHEY and SVGEGT. V was clipped by 1 base and J by 8 bases, with 8 bases between them. The length of the CDR3 is 12 residues.

This chain connects TRBV20-1 to TRBJ1-3; D not resolved. CDR1 is DFQATT, CDR2 SNEGSKA, per germline (reference sequence). Trimming pared 7 bases from V and 0 bases from J, leaving 10 bases between. The CDR3 loop spans 13 amino acids. The CDR3 DNA is TGCAGTGGTACTGACCGCTCTGGAAACACCATATATTTT. Protein sequence: CSGTDRSGNTIYF.

V gene TRBV5-4 combines with J gene TRBJ2-1, with TRBD2 matching over 7 bases. J lost 10 bases, V lost 4 bases, and 11 bases had no gene match. The CDR3 is made up of 14 amino acids. Looked up from germline, CDR1 is SGHNT and CDR2 is YYREEE (reference sequence). CDR3: CASSPELAIREQFF. CDR3 bases: TGTGCCAGCAGCCCGGAACTAGCGATCCGGGAGCAGTTCTTC.

This clonotype appeared a few times. The chain carries TRBV11-3 and TRBJ2-1; 16 bases map to TRBD2. Germline V gene sequence: CDR1 SGHNT, CDR2 YENEEA. J lost 7 bases, V lost 9 bases, and 12 bases had no gene match. The CDR3 is 17 residues long. CDR3 region: CARTPGLAGGPGNEQFF. The CDR3 nucleotides read TGTGCCAGGACCCCGGGACTAGCGGGGGGGCCGGGAAATGAGCAGTTCTTC.

This clonotype was counted between two and nine times. This rearrangement joins TRBV6-5 to TRBJ1-4, with 8 bases fitting TRBD1. Germline V gives CDR1 MNHEY, CDR2 SVGAGI. Unmatched junction bases numbered 8, after V lost 8 bases and J lost 12 bases. The length of the CDR3 is 12 residues. CDR3 loop: CASGNRGNELFF. In nucleotides, the CDR3 is TGTGCCAGCGGTAACAGGGGGAACGAACTGTTTTTT.

This clonotype has more than one count but fewer than ten. The chain uses TRBV30 and TRBJ1-3; D call uncertain. Trimming removed 2 bases from V and 0 bases from J, with 11 bases in between. The CDR3 totals 15 residues. Germline V CDR1 and CDR2: GTSNPN, SVGIG (reference sequence). In DNA form, the CDR3 reads TGTGCCTGGAGTAAGAACAGTTTCTCTGGAAACACCATATATTTT. Its protein is CAWSKNSFSGNTIYF. The full variable domain, its missing parts supplied by reference TRBV30 and TRBJ1-3, is SQTIHQWPATLVQPVGSPLSLECTVEGTSNPNLYWYRQAAGRGLQLLFYSVGIGQISSEVPQNLSASRPQDRQFILSSKKLLLSDSGFYLCAWSKNSFSGNTIYFGEGSWLTVV.

This clonotype was seen ten or more times. The chain carries TRBV7-2 and TRBJ1-1; a possible D gene is TRBD1 (6 bases). CDR3 size: 14 residues. V was clipped by 4 bases and J by 8 bases, with 17 bases between them. CDR1 and CDR2 (germline): SGHTA, FQGNSA. The CDR3 spells CASSSWGGRAEAFF. As DNA, the CDR3 is TGTGCCAGCAGCTCCTGGGGGGGCAGGGCGGAAGCTTTCTTT.

This clonotype was counted ten times or more. The chain combines TRBV7-9 with TRBJ2-3, with 7 nucleotides matching TRBD1. The CDR3 spans 17 residues. Germline V gene lookup returns CDR1 SEHNR and CDR2 FQNEAQ (reference sequence). Germline trimming cut 5 bases from V and 6 bases from J; bases unmatched to any gene: 17. The CDR3 here is CASSPSRGDRERDTQYF. CDR3 coding DNA: TGTGCCAGCAGCCCCTCGCGTGGCGACAGGGAAAGGGATACGCAGTATTTT.

This clonotype turned up a few times. The chain recombines TRBV10-3 with TRBJ2-3; 8 positions agree with TRBD2. The V gene end was trimmed by 1 base and the J gene end by 2 bases; junction bases not matched to a gene: 5. Germline CDR1 reads ENHRY; CDR2 reads SYGVKD. The CDR3 has 16 amino acids. The CDR3 nucleotides read TGTGCCATCAGTGAGTACGAGCGGGGGTACACAGATACGCAGTATTTT. Translated, it gives CAISEYERGYTDTQYF.

There are a few counts of this clonotype. V and J are TRBV20-1 and TRBJ2-3; TRBD2 matches 8 bases. V trimming: 1 base; J trimming: 8 bases; junction bases outside the gene matches: 17. The CDR3 totals 17 residues. CDR1 and CDR2 from the germline V gene are DFQATT and SNEGSKA (reference sequence). CDR3 nucleotide sequence: TGCAGTGCTAGAGCGGGGATTATGGGGACTAGGGGAGGTACGCAGTATTTT. The encoded protein is CSARAGIMGTRGGTQYF.

As DNA, the CDR3 is TGTGCCAGCAGCTTAGTGGGGGAGGAAGCTTTCTTT. It translates to CASSLVGEEAFF. The chain links TRBV7-2 to TRBJ1-1; tentatively, D is TRBD1 (5 bases). This CDR3 has 12 residues. V lost 1 base and J lost 8, with 8 bases in between. In germline, CDR1 is SGHTA, CDR2 FQGNSA.

This clonotype was seen ten or more times. The J gene is TRBJ2-5, the V gene TRBV9, with D maybe TRBD1 (6 bases). This CDR3 has 13 amino acids. The V gene's germline CDR1 is SGDLS and CDR2 YYNGEE. Trimming took off 4 bases at V and 2 bases at J, with 9 bases between the two ends. This CDR3 is CASSLDRQETQYF. CDR3 sequence (DNA): TGTGCCAGCAGCCTCGACAGGCAAGAGACCCAGTACTTC.

The table lists this clonotype with a few counts. The chain carries TRBV20-1 and TRBJ1-6; possibly TRBD1 for D (5 bases). Germline values: CDR1 DFQATT, CDR2 SNEGSKA (reference sequence). The V gene lost 7 bases and the J gene lost 7 bases, with 14 bases spanning the gap. This CDR3 comprises 13 residues. CDR3 DNA: TGCAGTGGGAACGGACAAGCCAATTCACCCCTCCACTTT. Amino acids: CSGNGQANSPLHF.